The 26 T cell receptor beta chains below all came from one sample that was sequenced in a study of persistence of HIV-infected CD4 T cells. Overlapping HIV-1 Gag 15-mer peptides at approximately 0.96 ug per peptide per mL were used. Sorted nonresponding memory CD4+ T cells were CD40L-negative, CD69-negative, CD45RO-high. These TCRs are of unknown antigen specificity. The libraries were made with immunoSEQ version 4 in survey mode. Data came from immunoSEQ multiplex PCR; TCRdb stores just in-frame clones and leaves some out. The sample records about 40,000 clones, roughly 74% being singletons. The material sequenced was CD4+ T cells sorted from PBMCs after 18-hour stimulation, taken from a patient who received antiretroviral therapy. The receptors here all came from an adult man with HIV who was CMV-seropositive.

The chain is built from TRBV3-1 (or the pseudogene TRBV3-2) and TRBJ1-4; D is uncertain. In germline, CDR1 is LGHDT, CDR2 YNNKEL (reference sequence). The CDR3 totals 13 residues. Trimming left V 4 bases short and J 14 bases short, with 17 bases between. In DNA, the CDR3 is TGTGCCAGCAGCCTCCAGGACGGGTGGAACCTGTTTTTT. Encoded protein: CASSLQDGWNLFF.

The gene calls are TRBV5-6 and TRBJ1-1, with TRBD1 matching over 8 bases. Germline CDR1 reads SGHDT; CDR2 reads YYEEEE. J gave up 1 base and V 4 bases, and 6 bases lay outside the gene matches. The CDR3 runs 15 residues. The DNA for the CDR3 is TGTGCCAGCAGCCACGGGGACAGGCGGAACACTGAAGCTTTCTTT. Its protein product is CASSHGDRRNTEAFF.

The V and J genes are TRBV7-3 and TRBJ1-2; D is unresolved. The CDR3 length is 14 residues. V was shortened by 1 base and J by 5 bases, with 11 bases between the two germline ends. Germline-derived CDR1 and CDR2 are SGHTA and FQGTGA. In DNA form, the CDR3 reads TGTGCCAGCAGCTTAAGAGAGAGGAGTTATGGCTACACCTTC. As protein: CASSLRERSYGYTF.

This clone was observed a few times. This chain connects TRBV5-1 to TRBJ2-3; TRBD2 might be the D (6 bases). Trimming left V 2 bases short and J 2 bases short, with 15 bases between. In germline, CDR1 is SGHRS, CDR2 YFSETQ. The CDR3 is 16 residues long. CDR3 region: CASSFLASGSTDTQYF. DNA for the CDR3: TGCGCCAGCAGCTTTCTAGCGAGCGGGTCCACAGATACGCAGTATTTT.

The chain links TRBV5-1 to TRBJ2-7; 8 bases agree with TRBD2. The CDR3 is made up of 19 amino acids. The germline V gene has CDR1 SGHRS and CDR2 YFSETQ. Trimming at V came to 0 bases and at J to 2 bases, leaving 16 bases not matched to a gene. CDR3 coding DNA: TGCGCCAGCAGCTTGGCCCCTCCCGGGACTAGTGGGCAGCCCTACGAGCAGTACTTC. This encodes CASSLAPPGTSGQPYEQYF.

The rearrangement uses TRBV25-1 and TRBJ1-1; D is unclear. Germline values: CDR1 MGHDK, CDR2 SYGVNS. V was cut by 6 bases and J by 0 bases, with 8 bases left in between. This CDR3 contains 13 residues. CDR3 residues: CASRITLNTEAFF. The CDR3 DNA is TGTGCCAGCAGGATCACCTTGAACACTGAAGCTTTCTTT.

CDR3 DNA sequence: TGTGCCAGCAGCCGTAGCGGTTACTCCTACGAGCAGTACTTC. Its translation: CASSRSGYSYEQYF. This rearrangement joins TRBV13 to TRBJ2-7; TRBD2 might be the D (6 bases). This CDR3 spans 14 amino acids. Germline lookup yields CDR1 PRHDT and CDR2 FYEKMQ (reference sequence). The V end was cut by 5 bases, the J end by 0 bases, with 11 bases between.

CDR3 DNA: TGTGCCAGTAAAGAGGACAGTTATAGCAATCAGCCCCAGCATTTT. Its protein product is CASKEDSYSNQPQHF. The rearrangement joins TRBV19 to TRBJ1-5, with D possibly being TRBD1 (6 bases). The germline gives CDR1 LNHDA, CDR2 SQIVND (reference sequence). The CDR3 spans 15 residues. V shed 7 bases and J shed 0 bases, with 13 bases lying between them.

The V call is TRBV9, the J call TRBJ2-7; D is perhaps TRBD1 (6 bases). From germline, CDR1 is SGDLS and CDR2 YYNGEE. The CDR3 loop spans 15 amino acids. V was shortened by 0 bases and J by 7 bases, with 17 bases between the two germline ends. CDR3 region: CASSVDWTWQGEQYF. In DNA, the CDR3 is TGTGCCAGCAGCGTAGACTGGACCTGGCAGGGGGAGCAGTACTTC.

CDR3 DNA sequence: TGTGCCAGCAGCTTAACCCGGGATCACAACTATGGCTACACCTTC. Translation gives CASSLTRDHNYGYTF. V is TRBV7-3 and J is TRBJ1-2; no firm D call. Between the trimmed V and J ends, which lost 0 bases and 2 bases, there was a span of 10 bases. Germline loops: CDR1 SGHTA, CDR2 FQGTGA. CDR3 length: 15 residues.

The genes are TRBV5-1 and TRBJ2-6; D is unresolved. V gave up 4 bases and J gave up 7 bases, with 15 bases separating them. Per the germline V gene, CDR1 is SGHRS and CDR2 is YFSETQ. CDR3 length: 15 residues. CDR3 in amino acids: CASSPMSPPANVLTF. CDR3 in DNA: TGCGCCAGCAGCCCCATGTCCCCCCCCGCCAACGTCCTGACTTTC.

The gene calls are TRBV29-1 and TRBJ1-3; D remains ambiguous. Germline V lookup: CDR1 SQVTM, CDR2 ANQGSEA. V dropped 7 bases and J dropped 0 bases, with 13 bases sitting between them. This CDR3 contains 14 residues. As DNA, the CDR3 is TGCAGCGCCTGGACGCCAAGCTCTGGAAACACCATATATTTT. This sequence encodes CSAWTPSSGNTIYF.

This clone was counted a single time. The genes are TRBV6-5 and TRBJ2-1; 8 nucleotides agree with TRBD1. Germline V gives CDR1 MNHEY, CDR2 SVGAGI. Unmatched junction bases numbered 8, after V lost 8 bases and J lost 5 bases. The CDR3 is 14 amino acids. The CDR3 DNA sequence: TGTGCCAGCGGCCGACAGGGGTCCCACAATGAGCAGTTCTTC. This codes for CASGRQGSHNEQFF.

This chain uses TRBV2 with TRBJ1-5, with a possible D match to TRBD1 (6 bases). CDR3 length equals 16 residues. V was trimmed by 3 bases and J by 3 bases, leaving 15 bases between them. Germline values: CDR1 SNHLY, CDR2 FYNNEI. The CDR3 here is CASSDQDSYYNQPQHF. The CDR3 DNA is TGTGCCAGCAGTGATCAGGACAGCTACTACAATCAGCCCCAGCATTTT.

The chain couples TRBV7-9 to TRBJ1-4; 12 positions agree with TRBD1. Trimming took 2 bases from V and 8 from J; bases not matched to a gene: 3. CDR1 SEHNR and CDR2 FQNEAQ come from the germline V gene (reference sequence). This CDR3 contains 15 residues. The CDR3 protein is CASSLLGTGGEKLFF. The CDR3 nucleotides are TGTGCCAGCAGCTTATTGGGGACAGGGGGCGAAAAACTGTTTTTT.

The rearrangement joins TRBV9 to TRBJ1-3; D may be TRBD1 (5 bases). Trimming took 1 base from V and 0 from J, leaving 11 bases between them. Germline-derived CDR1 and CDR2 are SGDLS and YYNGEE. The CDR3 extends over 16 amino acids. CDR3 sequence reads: CASSVRQGGSGNTIYF. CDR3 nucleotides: TGTGCCAGCAGCGTACGGCAGGGAGGCTCTGGAAACACCATATATTTT.

The CDR3: CASSPSSLGVGYTF. The CDR3 coding sequence is TGTGCCAGCTCACCATCGAGTCTGGGGGTTGGCTACACCTTC. V is TRBV18 and J is TRBJ1-2; D might be TRBD1 (5 bases). Trimming removed 2 bases from V and 7 bases from J, with 14 bases in between. From germline, CDR1 is KGHSH and CDR2 LQKENI. CDR3 size: 14 residues.

The CDR3 sequence: CASRPGTEWGYTF. Written as DNA, the CDR3 is TGTGCCAGCAGGCCTGGGACCGAGTGGGGCTACACCTTC. The chain has TRBV28 and TRBJ1-2; D may be TRBD1 (5 bases). The CDR3 length is 13 residues. Germline CDR1 reads MDHEN; CDR2 reads SYDVKM. Trimming removed 6 bases from V and 8 bases from J, with 16 bases in between.

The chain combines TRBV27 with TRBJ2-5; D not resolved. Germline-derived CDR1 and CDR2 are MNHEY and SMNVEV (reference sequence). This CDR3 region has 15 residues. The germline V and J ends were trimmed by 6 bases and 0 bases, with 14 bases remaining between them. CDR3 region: CASSIRIEYQETQYF. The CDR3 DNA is TGTGCCAGCAGCATACGGATTGAGTACCAAGAGACCCAGTACTTC.

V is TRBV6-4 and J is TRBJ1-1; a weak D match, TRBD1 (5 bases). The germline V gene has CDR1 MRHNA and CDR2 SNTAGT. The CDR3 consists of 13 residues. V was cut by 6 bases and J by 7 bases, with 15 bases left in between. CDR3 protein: CASRDAGTGEAFF. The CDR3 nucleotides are TGTGCCAGCAGGGACGCCGGGACCGGTGAAGCTTTCTTT.

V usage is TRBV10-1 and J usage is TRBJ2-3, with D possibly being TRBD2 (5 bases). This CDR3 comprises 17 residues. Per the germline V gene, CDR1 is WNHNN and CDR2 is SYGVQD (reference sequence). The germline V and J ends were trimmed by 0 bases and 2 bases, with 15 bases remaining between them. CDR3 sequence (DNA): TGCGCCAGCAGTGAGTCAACGGCTAGCATCGACACAGATACGCAGTATTTT. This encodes CASSESTASIDTDTQYF.

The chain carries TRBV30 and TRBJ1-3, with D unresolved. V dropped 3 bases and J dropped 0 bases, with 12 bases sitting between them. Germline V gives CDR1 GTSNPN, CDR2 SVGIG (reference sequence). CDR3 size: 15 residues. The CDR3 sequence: CAWSIGMSSGNTIYF. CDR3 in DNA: TGTGCCTGGAGCATCGGGATGAGCTCTGGAAACACCATATATTTT.

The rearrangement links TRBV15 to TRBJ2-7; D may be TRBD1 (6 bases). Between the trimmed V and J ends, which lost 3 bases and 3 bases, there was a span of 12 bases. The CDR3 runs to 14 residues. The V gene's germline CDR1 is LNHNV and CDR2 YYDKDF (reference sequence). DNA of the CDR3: TGTGCCACCAGCAGGGGTGGACAGTTCTACGAGCAGTACTTC. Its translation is CATSRGGQFYEQYF.

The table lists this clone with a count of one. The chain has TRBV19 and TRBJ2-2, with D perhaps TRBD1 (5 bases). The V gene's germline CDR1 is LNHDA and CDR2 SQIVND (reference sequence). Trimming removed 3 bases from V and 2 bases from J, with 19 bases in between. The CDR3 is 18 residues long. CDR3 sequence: CASSIDAGHYPNTGELFF. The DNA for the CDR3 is TGTGCCAGTAGTATTGACGCTGGACATTACCCCAACACCGGGGAGCTGTTTTTT.

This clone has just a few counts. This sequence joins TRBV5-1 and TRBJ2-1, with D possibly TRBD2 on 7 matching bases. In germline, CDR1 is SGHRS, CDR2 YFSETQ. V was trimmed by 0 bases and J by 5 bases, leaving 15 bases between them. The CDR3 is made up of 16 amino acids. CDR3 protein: CASSLAEGGPHNEQFF. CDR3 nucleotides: TGCGCCAGCAGCTTGGCCGAGGGGGGGCCACACAATGAGCAGTTCTTC.

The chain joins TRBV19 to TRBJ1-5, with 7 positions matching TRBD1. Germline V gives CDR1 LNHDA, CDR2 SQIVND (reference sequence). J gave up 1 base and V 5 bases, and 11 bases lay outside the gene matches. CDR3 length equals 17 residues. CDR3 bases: TGTGCCAGTAGTGCACAGACAGGGTTCGGAAGCAATCAGCCCCAGCATTTT. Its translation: CASSAQTGFGSNQPQHF.